This TCR beta chain was recovered during a study of vaccination and CD4 T cells after COVID-19. This CDR3 is built from 12 residues. The V gene lost 5 bases and the J gene lost 6 bases, with 10 bases spanning the gap. CDR1 and CDR2 (germline): DFQATT, SNEGSKA (reference sequence). With respect to this clonotype: Antigen: not known.

Described time point: late sampling 161 to 241 days after vaccination in three convalescent patients. The treatment denotes: approximately 10-day PBMC culture with coronavirus spike peptide pools or control peptides (ViraFEST assay). The Oncomine TCR Beta short-read assay sequenced DNA from cultured CD4+ T cells. MiXCR, applied by TCRdb to the PCR reads, yields one record per CDR3 protein. The repertoire has tens of thousands of distinct CDR3 sequences, 35% of them found once; the top ten carry around 9.2%. The TCR originated in a human donor who had recovered from COVID-19. The sample consisted of CD4+ T cells from blood, cultured in vitro, taken about 7 months after SARS-CoV-2 vaccination. The rearrangement uses TRBV20-1 and TRBJ2-2; no reliable D call. CDR3 sequence reads: CSAQITAGELFF. The CDR3 coding sequence is TGCAGTGCTCAGATTACGGCCGGGGAGCTGTTTTTT.